Shown below are 28 T cell receptor beta chains from a single sample sequenced in a study of technical replicates of blood from a handful of donors. Clones were sequenced by immunoSEQ multiplex PCR, and TCRdb holds only the in-frame ones, with some missing. The table includes approximately 99,000 clones, around 95% detected once. Sequencing used T cells isolated from PBMCs. These receptors were collected from a human donor in good health.

The chain recombines TRBV15 with TRBJ2-2; 11 nucleotides align to TRBD1. The V gene end was trimmed by 3 bases and the J gene end by 7 bases; junction bases not matched to a gene: 1. The CDR3 totals 14 residues. Germline CDR1 LNHNV, CDR2 YYDKDF (reference sequence). The chain's CDR3 is CATSRGQGVGELFF. The DNA of the CDR3 is TGTGCCACCAGCAGGGGACAGGGGGTCGGGGAGCTGTTTTTT.

This sequence joins TRBV14 and TRBJ1-2; D not certain. CDR1 is SGHDN and CDR2 is FVKESK in the germline V gene. Trimming took 1 base from V and 2 from J, leaving 5 bases between them. The CDR3 is made up of 13 amino acids. CDR3 amino acids: CASSQAQNYGYTF. CDR3 in DNA: TGTGCCAGCAGCCAAGCACAGAACTATGGCTACACCTTC. Filled out from reference TRBV14 and TRBJ1-2, the complete variable domain reads EAGVTQFPSHSVIEKGQTVTLRCDPISGHDNLYWYRRVMGKEIKFLLHFVKESKQDESGMPNNRFLAERTGGTYSTLKVQPAELEDSGVYFCASSQAQNYGYTFGSGTRLTVV.

In its sample, this clone was seen once. The rearrangement uses TRBV19 and TRBJ1-4; 9 nucleotides agree with TRBD1. The trim removed 8 bases at V and 8 bases at J, leaving 6 bases unmatched. The CDR3 is 13 amino acids. Germline CDR1 LNHDA, CDR2 SQIVND (reference sequence). The CDR3: CASEDRGIEKLFF. The CDR3 DNA sequence: TGTGCCAGTGAGGACAGGGGAATCGAAAAACTGTTTTTT.

The CDR3 reads CASSPREYSDTQYF. DNA for the CDR3: TGTGCCAGCAGCCCGCGGGAGTACTCAGATACGCAGTATTTT. The chain recombines TRBV6-5 with TRBJ2-3, with 7 bases fitting TRBD2. V shed 6 bases, J shed 4 bases, and the junction held 7 bases outside the gene matches. CDR1 and CDR2 (germline): MNHEY, SVGAGI. The CDR3 loop spans 14 amino acids.

A single count supports this clone. V is TRBV7-9 and J is TRBJ2-7; a possible D gene is TRBD2 (6 bases). Germline V gene sequence: CDR1 SEHNR, CDR2 FQNEAQ (reference sequence). This CDR3 is built from 17 residues. V lost 5 bases, J lost 4 bases, and 24 bases lay in between. The CDR3 here is CASSPATRRAGGYEQYF. The CDR3 bases are TGTGCCAGCAGCCCAGCGACTAGGAGGGCCGGAGGGTACGAGCAGTACTTC. Supplemented by reference TRBV7-9 and TRBJ2-7, the full variable domain reads DTGVSQNPRHKITKRGQNVTFRCDPISEHNRLYWYRQTLGQGPEFLTYFQNEAQLEKSRLLSDRFSAERPKGSFSTLEIQRTEQGDSAMYLCASSPATRRAGGYEQYFGPGTRLTVT.

CDR3 nucleotide sequence: TGTGCCAGTACCCATGGGGGCCGGTGGCAGAACACAGATACGCAGTATTTT. Protein: CASTHGGRWQNTDTQYF. The chain combines TRBV19 with TRBJ2-3, with D perhaps matching TRBD1 (6 bases). The CDR3 covers 17 residues. Trimming pared 7 bases from V and 2 bases from J, leaving 22 bases between. CDR1 is LNHDA, CDR2 SQIVND, per germline (reference sequence).

The chain uses TRBV28 and TRBJ2-1; 14 bases match TRBD2. Germline-derived CDR1 and CDR2 are MDHEN and SYDVKM. V was clipped by 5 bases and J by 6 bases; unmatched bases: 3. This CDR3 region has 15 residues. The CDR3 loop is CASSLGLAGVNEQFF. CDR3 nucleotide sequence: TGTGCCAGCAGTCTGGGACTAGCGGGAGTCAATGAGCAGTTCTTC.

J is TRBJ2-1 and V is TRBV10-3; D is possibly TRBD2 (6 bases). Looked up from germline, CDR1 is ENHRY and CDR2 is SYGVKD. The CDR3 is 16 residues long. V was pared by 6 bases and J by 2 bases, with 17 bases between. Here the CDR3 DNA reads TGTGCCATCAGACAATCAACGGGACTCGCCTACAATGAGCAGTTCTTC. The encoded protein is CAIRQSTGLAYNEQFF.

The CDR3 here is CASSPLSASVGTDTQYF. The DNA of the CDR3 is TGTGCCAGCTCACCTCTCTCAGCTAGCGTCGGAACAGATACGCAGTATTTT. The gene calls are TRBV18 and TRBJ2-3, with D perhaps matching TRBD2 (6 bases). The CDR3 covers 17 residues. The V gene lost 3 bases and the J gene lost 3 bases, with 19 bases spanning the gap. In germline, CDR1 is KGHSH, CDR2 LQKENI.

The chain uses TRBV5-5 and TRBJ2-7, with D possibly TRBD1 on 6 matching bases. The CDR3 totals 13 residues. V lost 4 bases, J lost 6 bases, and 14 bases lay in between. CDR1 and CDR2 (germline): SGHKS, YYEKEE (reference sequence). The CDR3 sequence is CASSLGQNPEQYF. The CDR3, as DNA: TGTGCCAGCAGCCTAGGACAGAATCCCGAGCAGTACTTC.

The rearrangement joins TRBV2 to TRBJ1-5, with D hard to call. The CDR3 has 14 amino acids. CDR1 is SNHLY, CDR2 FYNNEI, per germline. Trimming stripped 7 bases from V and 4 bases from J, with 14 bases between. The CDR3 region has the DNA TGTGCCAGCACCTGGGGAAGAGGGAATCAGCCCCAGCATTTT. Residues: CASTWGRGNQPQHF.

Here the CDR3 DNA reads TGTGCCACCCCACCCAGACAGCCGACTTATAATTCACCCCTCCACTTT. This translates into CATPPRQPTYNSPLHF. The chain has TRBV15 and TRBJ1-6, with a tentative D call TRBD1 (5 bases). CDR1 and CDR2 (germline): LNHNV, YYDKDF (reference sequence). The CDR3 runs to 16 residues. Trimming took off 8 bases at V and 4 bases at J, with 18 bases between the two ends.

V gene TRBV7-8 combines with J gene TRBJ1-6; tentative D call: TRBD1 (5 bases). Trimming took 7 bases from V and 7 from J, leaving 11 bases between them. The CDR3 is made up of 13 amino acids. The germline gives CDR1 SGHVS, CDR2 FQNEAQ. CDR3 residues: CASISGYNSPLHF. The CDR3, as DNA: TGTGCCAGCATTTCAGGGTACAATTCACCCCTCCACTTT.

The genes are TRBV5-1 and TRBJ2-1; perhaps TRBD2 as D (6 bases). The CDR3 totals 16 residues. Trimming pared 4 bases from V and 0 bases from J, leaving 14 bases between. The germline gives CDR1 SGHRS, CDR2 YFSETQ. In nucleotides, the CDR3 is TGCGCCAGCAGCCTCTCTGCTAGCGCCTCCTACAATGAGCAGTTCTTC. This encodes CASSLSASASYNEQFF.

Only one count was recorded for this clone. The chain combines TRBV7-3 with TRBJ2-3, with 14 bases that match TRBD2. V lost 5 bases and J lost 8; bases outside the gene matches: 3. Germline lookup yields CDR1 SGHTA and CDR2 FQGTGA. This CDR3 contains 14 residues. The CDR3 reads CASSQGLAGATQYF. The CDR3 coding sequence is TGTGCCAGCAGCCAGGGACTAGCGGGGGCTACGCAGTATTTT.

This chain connects TRBV10-3 to TRBJ2-1; D may be TRBD2 (6 bases). Germline V lookup: CDR1 ENHRY, CDR2 SYGVKD. With 2 bases removed from V and 6 bases from J, the gap between germline ends came to 11 bases. The CDR3 has 14 residues. CDR3 in amino acids: CAISELGLRNEQFF. The CDR3 bases are TGTGCCATCAGTGAGCTTGGACTACGCAATGAGCAGTTCTTC.

The CDR3 sequence is CASRGTGGNTIYF. Here the CDR3 DNA reads TGTGCCAGTAGGGGGACAGGTGGAAACACCATATATTTT. The chain has TRBV19 and TRBJ1-3; 8 bases map to TRBD1. The CDR3 has 13 amino acids. Germline lookup yields CDR1 LNHDA and CDR2 SQIVND (reference sequence). Germline trimming cut 6 bases from V and 3 bases from J; bases unmatched to any gene: 1.

The rearrangement links TRBV18 to TRBJ2-3; 7 positions agree with TRBD2. The CDR3 length is 15 residues. In germline, CDR1 is KGHSH, CDR2 LQKENI. V lost 3 bases and J lost 3; bases outside the gene matches: 6. The CDR3 bases are TGTGCCAGCTCACCCGGGACCGGGAGGACAGATACGCAGTATTTT. Amino acid sequence: CASSPGTGRTDTQYF.

This chain connects TRBV11-2 to TRBJ1-1, with TRBD1 matching 9 bases. The CDR3 length is 16 residues. The trim removed 2 bases at V and 6 bases at J, leaving 10 bases unmatched. Germline-derived CDR1 and CDR2 are SGHAT and FQNNGV. The CDR3 bases are TGTGCCAGCAGCTTATCCCCGGGACAGGGAGTCCCTGAAGCTTTCTTT. Its translation: CASSLSPGQGVPEAFF.

The chain carries TRBV25-1 and TRBJ2-1; 9 positions agree with TRBD1. V lost 1 base, J lost 9 bases, and 10 bases stayed unmatched. This CDR3 has 16 residues. Germline CDR1 reads MGHDK; CDR2 reads SYGVNS. The CDR3 here is CASSEFGTGYGGEQFF. CDR3 sequence (DNA): TGTGCCAGCAGTGAATTTGGGACAGGGTACGGGGGTGAGCAGTTCTTC.

This CDR3 reads CSVVATAGGTEAFF. DNA of the CDR3: TGCAGCGTTGTGGCGACCGCGGGGGGGACTGAAGCTTTCTTT. The chain uses TRBV29-1 and TRBJ1-1, with D possibly TRBD1 on 5 matching bases. The CDR3 loop spans 14 amino acids. V was trimmed by 4 bases and J by 5 bases, leaving 17 bases between them. The germline V gene has CDR1 SQVTM and CDR2 ANQGSEA.

This clone was seen just once. This rearrangement joins TRBV14 to TRBJ2-2, with TRBD2 matching over 7 bases. The CDR3 has 19 amino acids. Germline CDR1 and CDR2: SGHDN and FVKESK. V was clipped by 0 bases and J by 0 bases; unmatched bases: 10. CDR3 sequence (DNA): TGTGCCAGCAGCCAAGAGGGAACGGGGGGTGTCGCGAACACCGGGGAGCTGTTTTTT. Protein product: CASSQEGTGGVANTGELFF.

The V and J genes are TRBV27 and TRBJ2-6; no clear D gene. The V gene's germline CDR1 is MNHEY and CDR2 SMNVEV (reference sequence). This CDR3 comprises 14 residues. With 6 bases removed from V and 2 bases from J, the gap between germline ends came to 8 bases. In DNA, the CDR3 is TGTGCCAGCAGCTCAGTGGCTGGGGCCAACGTCCTGACTTTC. This sequence encodes CASSSVAGANVLTF.

The V call is TRBV18, the J call TRBJ2-2; D gene unclear. Trimming removed 6 bases at V and 0 bases at J, with 14 bases between. Germline loops: CDR1 KGHSH, CDR2 LQKENI. This CDR3 is 16 amino acids long. The CDR3 DNA reads TGTGCCAGCTCCCTTGGGTTGGGCGCGAACACCGGGGAGCTGTTTTTT. This encodes CASSLGLGANTGELFF.

The sample holds one count of this clone. The chain joins TRBV27 to TRBJ2-5; 10 bases map to TRBD2. With 10 bases clipped from V and 5 bases from J, the junction kept 7 bases outside the gene matches. The CDR3 is made up of 13 amino acids. The V gene's germline CDR1 is MNHEY and CDR2 SMNVEV (reference sequence). This CDR3 is CATVAGGGETQYF. The CDR3 nucleotides read TGTGCCACTGTAGCGGGGGGCGGGGAGACCCAGTACTTC.

The gene calls are TRBV7-9 and TRBJ1-2; D uncertain. V lost 5 bases and J 2 bases, leaving 6 bases between the germline ends. Germline V gene sequence: CDR1 SEHNR, CDR2 FQNEAQ (reference sequence). There are 12 residues in the CDR3. CDR3 coding DNA: TGTGCCAGCAGCGGGGAGAACTATGGCTACACCTTC. Amino acid sequence: CASSGENYGYTF.

This clone was recorded once. This chain joins TRBV2 and TRBJ1-4; 10 nucleotides line up with TRBD1. J lost 4 bases, V lost 5 bases, and 7 bases had no gene match. The CDR3 extends over 16 amino acids. The germline V gene encodes CDR1 SNHLY and CDR2 FYNNEI. CDR3 in DNA: TGTGCCAGCAGTACGGGACAGGGGTGGAGTAATGAAAAACTGTTTTTT. Amino acid sequence: CASSTGQGWSNEKLFF.

The chain recombines TRBV5-1 with TRBJ1-4; 8 nucleotides match TRBD1. Germline values: CDR1 SGHRS, CDR2 YFSETQ. The CDR3 length is 18 residues. After removal of 0 bases from V and 0 bases from J, the junction contained 7 bases not matched to a gene. CDR3 sequence: CASSLAPGQGATNEKLFF. The DNA of the CDR3 is TGCGCCAGCAGCTTGGCGCCAGGACAGGGAGCAACTAATGAAAAACTGTTTTTT.